This TCR beta chain was captured by sequencing in a study of cytomegalovirus exposure and HLA in healthy donors. CDR3 size: 12 residues. Germline assignment: CDR1 MDHEN and CDR2 SYDVKM. The V end was cut by 10 bases, the J end by 5 bases, with 14 bases between. In regard to this clone: Its antigen is unidentified.

The study's findings and limits: It was confirmed in vitro that a few of the CMV-associated chains were specific for CMV antigens. The study listed some 160 cytomegalovirus-associated TCR beta chains.

Here immunoSEQ multiplex PCR was the method, and the copy in TCRdb shows in-frame clones only, minus some. Of hundreds of thousands of clones listed, roughly 91% are singletons. This sequence originates from a woman aged 18-35 years in good health and CMV-seropositive. The sequenced sample was PBMCs. V gene TRBV28 combines with J gene TRBJ2-5; D call uncertain. CDR3 DNA: TGTGCCACCACTACTATCGGGGAGACCCAGTACTTC. Amino acid sequence: CATTTIGETQYF.